The sequence of this T cell receptor beta chain was determined in a study of monozygotic twins with inflammatory bowel disease. The CDR3 loop spans 16 amino acids. The V gene's germline CDR1 is KGHDR and CDR2 SFDVKD. After re-calling the 5' RACE reads, TCRdb lists one entry per CDR3 protein, DNA absent. The table lists approximately 150,000 distinct CDR3 sequences. General study points: Healthy co-twins, by inverse Simpson, had higher TCRbeta diversity than their siblings with IBD. Healthy twins showed more clonotype sharing with others than IBD patients, especially patients with disease activity. Differing T cell subtypes remained indistinguishable.

To note about this clonotype: Antigen: not known.

The sequenced sample was blood. This rearrangement joins TRBV24-1 to TRBJ2-5; checking the TCRdb D call of TRBD1 is not possible without DNA. This clonotype was sampled from a human donor with ulcerative colitis or Crohn's disease, or a healthy co-twin of an affected twin (not recorded which). CDR3 loop: CATSDRTGGSLETQYF.